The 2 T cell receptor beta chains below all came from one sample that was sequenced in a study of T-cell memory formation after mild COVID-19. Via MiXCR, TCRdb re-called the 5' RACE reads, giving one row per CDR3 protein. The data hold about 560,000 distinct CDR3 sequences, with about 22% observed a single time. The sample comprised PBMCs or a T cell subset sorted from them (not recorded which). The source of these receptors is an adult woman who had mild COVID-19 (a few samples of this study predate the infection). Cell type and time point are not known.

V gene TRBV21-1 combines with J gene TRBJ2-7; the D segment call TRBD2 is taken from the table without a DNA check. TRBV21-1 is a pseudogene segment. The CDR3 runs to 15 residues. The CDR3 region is CASSPHVGPSSTPYF. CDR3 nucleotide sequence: TGTGCCAGCAGCCCCCACGTGGGCCCCTCCTCCACGCCGTACTTC.

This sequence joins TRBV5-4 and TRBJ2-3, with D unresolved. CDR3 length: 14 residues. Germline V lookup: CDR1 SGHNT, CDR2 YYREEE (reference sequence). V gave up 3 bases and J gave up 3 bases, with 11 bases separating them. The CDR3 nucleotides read TGTGCCAGCAGCTCGTCTAGAATGACAGATACGCAGTATTTT. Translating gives CASSSSRMTDTQYF.